The 31 T cell receptor beta chains below were found in one sample sequenced in a study of regulatory T cells in long-lasting Graves disease. According to the study, TCR beta libraries were built with iRepertoire HTBI primers and CDR3-region Arm-PCR. TCRdb recomputed calls from the multiplex PCR reads with MiXCR, one row per CDR3 protein. The table records 250,000 to 400,000 distinct CDR3 sequences, 18% of them present only once. As to time point: newly diagnosed GD, antithyroid drugs for less than 3 months. Preparation of the TCR library used RNA extracted from PBMCs. The sample consisted of peripheral blood mononuclear cells (PBMCs), taken at new diagnosis, from a patient treated with antithyroid drugs. The receptors come from a female donor with Graves disease.

This clonotype showed up many times. This sequence joins TRBV28 and TRBJ1-1; D not certain. From germline, CDR1 is MDHEN and CDR2 SYDVKM. The CDR3 extends over 15 amino acids. V was pared by 4 bases and J by 0 bases, with 12 bases between. The CDR3 DNA sequence: TGTGCCAGCAGTTCCCTACCGGTCGTGAACACTGAAGCTTTCTTT. Its protein is CASSSLPVVNTEAFF.

In its sample, this clonotype was seen many times. The rearrangement links TRBV6-5 to TRBJ2-5; TRBD1 matches 7 bases. The CDR3 extends over 15 amino acids. With 2 bases clipped from V and 1 base from J, the junction kept 4 bases outside the gene matches. Germline-derived CDR1 and CDR2 are MNHEY and SVGAGI. The CDR3 is CASSYEGALQETQYF. CDR3 in DNA: TGTGCCAGCAGTTACGAGGGGGCCCTCCAAGAGACCCAGTACTTC.

The chain joins TRBV29-1 to TRBJ1-1; the D is unclear. Germline V gives CDR1 SQVTM, CDR2 ANQGSEA. This CDR3 region has 11 residues. V gave up 4 bases and J gave up 1 base, with 4 bases separating them. CDR3 nucleotide sequence: TGCAGCGTTGGGCGGAACACTGAAGCTTTCTTT. Amino acid sequence: CSVGRNTEAFF.

On this clonotype itself: The conserved closing phenylalanine or tryptophan is absent in this CDR3, likely reflecting a read error. The chain recombines TRBV5-1 with TRBJ2-1; 16 nucleotides match TRBD2. This CDR3 comprises 18 residues. Looked up from germline, CDR1 is SGHRS and CDR2 is YFSETQ. Trimming at V came to 5 bases and at J to 0 bases, leaving 5 bases not matched to a gene. The CDR3 DNA sequence: TGCGCCAGCAGTCAGGGACTAGCGGGAGGGAGCTCCTACAATGAGCAGTTCCTC. It translates to CASSQGLAGGSSYNEQFL.

This clonotype was recorded many times. This chain connects TRBV11-2 to TRBJ2-2; D may be TRBD2 (6 bases). In germline, CDR1 is SGHAT, CDR2 FQNNGV. V was cut by 3 bases and J by 0 bases, with 11 bases left in between. The CDR3 length is 16 residues. This CDR3 reads CASSFGTQSNTGELFF. In nucleotides, the CDR3 is TGTGCCAGCAGCTTCGGGACTCAATCGAACACCGGGGAGCTGTTTTTT.

This clonotype was detected a few times. The CDR3 nucleotides are TGTGCCAGCAGCGCTCTTCGGGGGGTAGGCGAAAAACTGTTTTTT. Residues: CASSALRGVGEKLFF. This chain joins TRBV9 and TRBJ1-4; a possible D gene is TRBD1 (5 bases). Trimming left V 3 bases short and J 8 bases short, with 17 bases between. Germline V gene lookup returns CDR1 SGDLS and CDR2 YYNGEE. The CDR3 is 15 amino acids.

This clonotype was seen many times. This chain joins TRBV15 and TRBJ2-5; TRBD1 matches at 12 bases. CDR1 LNHNV and CDR2 YYDKDF come from the germline V gene (reference sequence). With V trimmed by 5 bases and J by 6 bases, 7 bases remained unmatched. The CDR3 is 15 residues long. CDR3 DNA: TGTGCCACCAGCTCCAGGGGACAGGGGGCGAAGACCCAGTACTTC. The encoded protein is CATSSRGQGAKTQYF. The full variable domain, completed using reference TRBV15 and TRBJ2-5, is DAMVIQNPRYQVTQFGKPVTLSCSQTLNHNVMYWYQQKSSQAPKLLFHYYDKDFNNEADTPDNFQSRRPNTSFCFLDIRSPGLGDTAMYLCATSSRGQGAKTQYFGPGTRLLVL.

This clonotype was seen a handful of times. This chain connects TRBV15 to TRBJ2-7; tentatively, D is TRBD2 (7 bases). V was pared by 5 bases and J by 6 bases, with 20 bases between. This CDR3 region has 15 residues. Per germline, CDR1 LNHNV and CDR2 YYDKDF (reference sequence). CDR3 loop: CATSGPRGARGEQYF. CDR3 DNA sequence: TGTGCCACCAGCGGGCCTCGGGGGGCGCGAGGCGAGCAGTACTTC.

This clonotype was observed a few times. Here the CDR3 reads CASTPGLAGGMWLPDTQYF. Here the CDR3 DNA reads TGCGCCAGCACACCGGGGCTAGCGGGAGGGATGTGGTTGCCAGATACGCAGTATTTT. This sequence joins TRBV5-1 and TRBJ2-3; TRBD2 matches 12 bases. The trim removed 6 bases at V and 4 bases at J, leaving 18 bases unmatched. The CDR3 is made up of 19 amino acids. Per germline, CDR1 SGHRS and CDR2 YFSETQ.

This sequence joins TRBV20-1 and TRBJ1-6; D possibly corresponds to TRBD1 (5 bases). The germline V gene has CDR1 DFQATT and CDR2 SNEGSKA (reference sequence). CDR3 length: 14 residues. Between the trimmed V and J ends, which lost 1 base and 10 bases, there was a span of 14 bases. The CDR3 DNA is TGCAGTGCTAGAGCGAGGCAGGGAGGATCACCCCTCCACTTT. Translated, it gives CSARARQGGSPLHF.

This clonotype was seen many times. This CDR3 is CASSPGTSPPEQYF. DNA of the CDR3: TGTGCCAGCAGCCCCGGGACTAGTCCCCCCGAGCAGTACTTC. The chain employs TRBV7-9 and TRBJ2-7; 8 bases match TRBD2. The CDR3 sequence is 14 residues long. With 5 bases clipped from V and 6 bases from J, the junction kept 9 bases outside the gene matches. Germline CDR1 is SEHNR and CDR2 is FQNEAQ (reference sequence).

This clonotype was detected many times. The chain carries TRBV12-3 or TRBV12-4 and TRBJ1-1; D unresolved. Trimming left V 5 bases short and J 4 bases short, with 11 bases between. The CDR3 is 13 amino acids. CDR3 nucleotide sequence: TGTGCCAGCAGTCCCGGCTTACTCACTGAAGCTTTCTTT. Encoded protein: CASSPGLLTEAFF.

In its sample, this clonotype was seen many times. The chain links TRBV12-3 or TRBV12-4 to TRBJ2-2; TRBD1 is a possible D gene (5 bases). The CDR3 loop spans 15 amino acids. V was trimmed by 7 bases and J by 4 bases, leaving 16 bases between them. Written as DNA, the CDR3 is TGTGCCAGCACCCCGCCAGGGTCGGGCACCGGGGAGCTGTTTTTT. Translating gives CASTPPGSGTGELFF.

J is TRBJ2-5 and V is TRBV27; D remains ambiguous. This CDR3 region has 12 residues. Germline V CDR1 and CDR2: MNHEY, SMNVEV (reference sequence). Trimming shortened V by 8 bases and J by 1 base, and 8 bases separated the two germline ends. CDR3 nucleotides: TGTGCCAGCGGCCTATCCCAAGAGACCCAGTACTTC. Translating it yields CASGLSQETQYF.

A few counts support this clonotype. The chain links TRBV10-3 to TRBJ2-1; tentatively, D is TRBD1 or TRBD2 (7 bases each). Germline-derived CDR1 and CDR2 are ENHRY and SYGVKD. The V end was cut by 10 bases, the J end by 7 bases, with 20 bases between. The CDR3 spans 14 residues. The CDR3 DNA reads TGTGCCACTGACAGGGAACCGGGAGGTAATGAGCAGTTCTTC. This translates into CATDREPGGNEQFF.

This clonotype has at least ten counts. The chain uses TRBV6-1 and TRBJ1-3; TRBD1 aligns across 7 bases. J gave up 0 bases and V 5 bases, and 13 bases lay outside the gene matches. The CDR3 contains 18 residues. CDR1 is MNHNS, CDR2 SASEGT, per germline. CDR3 sequence (DNA): TGTGCCAGCAGTCGATTTCTGGGACAGTCGGACTCTGGAAACACCATATATTTT. It is translated as CASSRFLGQSDSGNTIYF.

This clonotype showed up many times. This chain connects TRBV24-1 to TRBJ2-1; D is possibly TRBD2 (6 bases). CDR3 length: 15 amino acids. Trimming removed 4 bases from V and 0 bases from J, with 9 bases in between. Germline CDR1 reads KGHDR; CDR2 reads SFDVKD. CDR3 bases: TGTGCCACCAGTGACGGGGGAAGCTCCTACAATGAGCAGTTCTTC. Protein product: CATSDGGSSYNEQFF.

There are many counts of this clonotype. The chain is built from TRBV6-1 and TRBJ2-7; maybe TRBD1 (5 bases). Trimming took off 6 bases at V and 4 bases at J, with 13 bases between the two ends. The CDR3 contains 13 residues. CDR1 is MNHNS, CDR2 SASEGT, per germline. In nucleotides, the CDR3 is TGTGCCAGCAGAGACATCGCAGGGTACGAGCAGTACTTC. It yields the protein CASRDIAGYEQYF.

Comment on this clonotype: A far larger clone is off by one base, so a read error is likely. The J gene is TRBJ2-7, the V gene TRBV11-2; D is possibly TRBD2 (5 bases). CDR1 is SGHAT, CDR2 FQNNGV, per germline. V lost 0 bases, J lost 7 bases, and 25 bases lay in between. The CDR3 totals 18 residues. The CDR3 nucleotides are TGTGCCAGCAGCTTAGATCTTGCGGGCGGAAGCTCCTACAATGAGCAGTACTTC. It is translated as CASSLDLAGGSSYNEQYF.

This clonotype was counted a single time. The genes are TRBV11-2 and TRBJ1-1; D is unresolved. The CDR3 is 14 amino acids. Germline V gene data show CDR1 as SGHAT and CDR2 as FQNNGV. V was cut by 5 bases and J by 3 bases, with 13 bases left in between. This chain's CDR3 is CASSQSNGDTEAFF. CDR3 DNA sequence: TGTGCCAGCAGCCAATCAAACGGGGACACTGAAGCTTTCTTT.

This clonotype was seen repeatedly, ten times or more. V gene TRBV2 combines with J gene TRBJ2-7, with 8 bases aligning to TRBD1. The CDR3 is 15 residues long. J was trimmed by 4 bases and V by 6 bases; bases with no gene match: 11. Germline values: CDR1 SNHLY, CDR2 FYNNEI. Written as DNA, the CDR3 is TGTGCCAGCAGCGGCTTTGGGCAGGGGGCATACGAGCAGTACTTC. Encoded protein: CASSGFGQGAYEQYF. Using reference TRBV2 and TRBJ2-7 for the parts outside the CDR3, the full variable domain is EPEVTQTPSHQVTQMGQEVILRCVPISNHLYFYWYRQILGQKVEFLVSFYNNEISEKSEIFDDQFSVERPDGSNFTLKIRSTKLEDSAMYFCASSGFGQGAYEQYFGPGTRLTVT.

This clonotype was observed many times. V is TRBV10-3 and J is TRBJ2-1; D call uncertain. Trimming stripped 0 bases from V and 5 bases from J, with 2 bases between. The CDR3 runs to 12 residues. The germline gives CDR1 ENHRY, CDR2 SYGVKD. The CDR3: CAISESDNEQFF. CDR3 in DNA: TGTGCCATCAGTGAGTCCGACAATGAGCAGTTCTTC.

This clonotype came up many times. V gene TRBV11-3 combines with J gene TRBJ1-6; D remains ambiguous. V was cut by 1 base and J by 7 bases, with 8 bases left in between. This CDR3 is built from 14 residues. Per the germline V gene, CDR1 is SGHNT and CDR2 is YENEEA. CDR3 residues: CASSLGGPNSPLHF. In nucleotides, the CDR3 is TGTGCCAGCAGCTTAGGAGGTCCGAATTCACCCCTCCACTTT.

Points on this clonotype: A clone one base away is much larger, so this may be a read error. No conserved phenylalanine or tryptophan ends this CDR3, so it is likely a read error. This chain connects TRBV6-5 to TRBJ2-7; D remains unclear. The ends were cut back, 5 bases at V and 2 bases at J, with 10 bases in the middle. Germline CDR1 MNHEY, CDR2 SVGAGI. CDR3 size: 13 residues. This CDR3 reads CASSEVPTYEQYS. CDR3 sequence (DNA): TGTGCCAGCAGTGAAGTCCCTACCTACGAGCAGTACTCC.

This clonotype was observed many times. This sequence joins TRBV12-5 and TRBJ2-1; 13 nucleotides agree with TRBD2. This CDR3 is built from 18 residues. CDR1 LGHNT and CDR2 FRNRAP come from the germline V gene. J gave up 2 bases and V 2 bases, and 6 bases lay outside the gene matches. DNA for the CDR3: TGTGCTAGTGGTTTGCCGAGGACTAGCGGGAGCACCTACAATGAGCAGTTCTTC. Its translation: CASGLPRTSGSTYNEQFF.

This chain links TRBV19 with TRBJ2-1, with a tentative D call TRBD2 (6 bases). Trimming removed 1 base from V and 1 base from J, with 8 bases in between. Germline assignment: CDR1 LNHDA and CDR2 SQIVND (reference sequence). The CDR3 spans 15 residues. CDR3: CASSIGGESYNEQFF. In DNA, the CDR3 is TGTGCCAGTAGTATAGGCGGGGAATCCTACAATGAGCAGTTCTTC.

This clonotype was observed a few times. This may come from a read error, since a much larger clone is one base off. The chain links TRBV28 to TRBJ2-1; D unresolved. Germline V gene lookup returns CDR1 MDHEN and CDR2 SYDVKM. The CDR3 is 15 residues long. CDR3: CATLAALSSHNEQFF. The DNA of the CDR3 is TGTGCCACCTTGGCAGCCCTGAGCTCCCACAATGAGCAGTTCTTC.

This clonotype was counted at least ten times. The chain is built from TRBV24-1 and TRBJ2-5, with 7 bases aligning to TRBD1. V was clipped by 4 bases and J by 1 base; unmatched bases: 8. The length of the CDR3 is 16 residues. Germline V lookup: CDR1 KGHDR, CDR2 SFDVKD. DNA of the CDR3: TGTGCCACCAGTGACTATGGGACAGTGCGCCAAGAGACCCAGTACTTC. Protein product: CATSDYGTVRQETQYF.

In its sample, this clonotype was seen a few times. The chain combines TRBV24-1 with TRBJ2-2; 9 bases line up with TRBD2. CDR1 and CDR2 from the germline V gene are KGHDR and SFDVKD. The CDR3 extends over 14 amino acids. The trim removed 5 bases at V and 7 bases at J, leaving 4 bases unmatched. CDR3 sequence: CATSASGMSGELFF. The CDR3 region has the DNA TGTGCCACCAGTGCTAGCGGGATGAGCGGGGAGCTGTTTTTT.

This clonotype occurred many times. This chain joins TRBV28 and TRBJ1-3; tentative D call: TRBD1 (5 bases). Germline V gives CDR1 MDHEN, CDR2 SYDVKM. The CDR3 has 14 amino acids. The ends were cut back, 6 bases at V and 0 bases at J, with 9 bases in the middle. The CDR3 DNA reads TGTGCCAGCAGCGTCGACAGCTCTGGAAACACCATATATTTT. This translates into CASSVDSSGNTIYF.

This clonotype was observed at least ten times. The chain employs TRBV7-8 and TRBJ2-3; D uncertain. The CDR3 contains 15 residues. Germline V gives CDR1 SGHVS, CDR2 FQNEAQ. Trimming shortened V by 6 bases and J by 5 bases, and 18 bases separated the two germline ends. The CDR3 nucleotides are TGTGCCAGCAGTTCTAATCTCCGGAGTGGAGATACGCAGTATTTT. This gives the protein CASSSNLRSGDTQYF. Together with reference TRBV7-8 and TRBJ2-3, the CDR3 gives the full variable domain: GAGVSQSPRYKVAKRGQDVALRCDPISGHVSLFWYQQALGQGPEFLTYFQNEAQLDKSGLPSDRFFAERPEGSVSTLKIQRTQQEDSAVYLCASSSNLRSGDTQYFGPGTRLTVL.